The subject of this entry is one TCR beta chain. The data were produced by immunoSEQ multiplex PCR, yet TCRdb's version contains in-frame clones alone and is incomplete. The sample lists about 62,000 clones; approximately 90% were seen once. This sample was included in a study of T cell changes during pregnancy in multiple sclerosis. The CDR3 extends over 14 amino acids. Trimming left V 3 bases short and J 6 bases short, with 16 bases between. The germline V gene encodes CDR1 SGDLS and CDR2 YYNGEE. The origin of this receptor is a female donor with multiple sclerosis, enrolled in a pregnancy study. The gene calls are TRBV9 and TRBJ2-7, with D perhaps matching TRBD2 (6 bases). Sample: peripheral blood, taken in the first trimester of pregnancy. The CDR3 sequence is CASSGDLGGFEQYF. The CDR3 DNA reads TGTGCCAGCAGCGGGGACTTGGGCGGATTCGAGCAGTACTTC.